Reported below is one T cell receptor (beta chain). Its target is unknown. The observed sequence ends 3 residues before the CDR3 terminus, with the missing tail filled in from the germline J gene. The data belong to a study of Tregs in tolerant kidney transplant recipients. Across the study: Mixed chimerism was transient after nonmyeloablative marrow transplants from related graft donors. Broader study findings: The most relevant donor-specific Treg TCRbeta repertoire apparently came from expansion with activated donor B cells. Nucleotide sequences could not be compared across some patients' samples due to primer changes.

Thawed PBMCs were FACS-sorted into unstimulated CD4+CD25+CD127- regulatory T cells, CD4+CD25- non-regulatory cells, CD4 and CD8 cells. J gave up 0 bases and V 2 bases, and 7 bases lay outside the gene matches. The CDR3 sequence is 17 residues long. Germline loops: CDR1 GTSNPN, CDR2 SVGIG (reference sequence). Data came from immunoSEQ multiplex PCR; TCRdb stores just in-frame clones and leaves some out. The listing contains more than 45,000 clones. This chain joins TRBV30 and TRBJ2-3; 11 nucleotides line up with TRBD2. The sample was CD4+ T cells from blood, taken before the transplant. The source of this sequence is a human donor who received a combined kidney and bone marrow transplant. Incomplete CDR3 DNA: TGTGCCTGGAGTTTAGGACTAGCGGGTACTAGCACAGATACG. The encoded protein is CAWSLGLAGTSTDT. The full CDR3 protein is CAWSLGLAGTSTDTQYF.